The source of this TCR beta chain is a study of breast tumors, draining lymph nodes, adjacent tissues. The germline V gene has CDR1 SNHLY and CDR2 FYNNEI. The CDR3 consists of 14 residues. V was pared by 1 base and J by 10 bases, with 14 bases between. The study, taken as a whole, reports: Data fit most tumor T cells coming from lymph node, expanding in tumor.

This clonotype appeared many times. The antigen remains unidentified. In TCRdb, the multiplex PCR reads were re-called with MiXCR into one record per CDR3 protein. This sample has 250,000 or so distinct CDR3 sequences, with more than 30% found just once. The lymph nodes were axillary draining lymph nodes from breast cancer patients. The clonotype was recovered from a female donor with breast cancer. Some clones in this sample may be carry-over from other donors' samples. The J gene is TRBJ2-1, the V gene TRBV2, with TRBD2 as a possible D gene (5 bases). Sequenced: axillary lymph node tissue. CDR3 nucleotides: TGTGCCAGCAGTGAAGTTTCTAGCTCGGGGGAGCAGTTCTTC. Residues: CASSEVSSSGEQFF.